Given below is one T cell receptor (beta chain) in context. What it binds is unknown. Other DNA sequences in the same sample also yield this CDR3. Using immunoSEQ multiplex PCR, the repertoire was profiled, and TCRdb retains in-frame clones only, with some absent. The sample has some 2.1 million clones, roughly 95% seen once; the top ten hold more than 0.1%. The sample originates from a study of shared clonotypes between healthy human individuals. Study outcomes and limitations: About 5% was the fraction of naive CD4 clonotypes found shared across a few donors. Across subsets, estimated richness was generally greater for naive than for memory populations.

The CDR3 extends over 13 amino acids. In germline, CDR1 is GTSNPN, CDR2 SVGIG (reference sequence). J lost 1 base, V lost 4 bases, and 1 base had no gene match. The receptor was isolated from a man aged 18 to 30 in good health. The specimen was naive CD4+ T cells sorted from blood. Sample subset: CD45RA+ positively selected. V usage is TRBV30 and J usage is TRBJ2-1, with 7 bases matching TRBD1. The CDR3 nucleotides read TGTGCCTGGACACAGGGGTCCTACAATGAGCAGTTCTTC. Residues: CAWTQGSYNEQFF.